The 10 T cell receptor beta chains below come from one sample, sequenced in a study of T cell repertoires in cytomegalovirus infection. TCRdb called the reads again in MiXCR, with one record for every CDR3 protein. The sample records a few hundred thousand distinct CDR3 sequences, around 27% being singletons. Sequencing was carried out using PBMCs. Receptors were obtained from a human donor in good health (CMV status not recorded). Some clones in this sample may be carry-over from other donors' samples.

This clonotype was detected only a few times. The CDR3 loop is CASGLEKGPTGSSVYSNQPQHF. CDR3 nucleotide sequence: TGTGCTAGTGGTTTGGAAAAGGGACCCACCGGTTCCTCAGTTTATAGCAATCAGCCCCAGCATTTT. The V call is TRBV12-5, the J call TRBJ1-5, with D possibly matching TRBD1 (5 bases). Per the germline V gene, CDR1 is LGHNT and CDR2 is FRNRAP. Trimming removed 1 base from V and 0 bases from J, with 28 bases in between. The CDR3 loop spans 22 amino acids.

The V gene is TRBV5-6, the J gene TRBJ1-3; D ambiguous. Germline CDR1 and CDR2: SGHDT and YYEEEE. The CDR3 is made up of 14 amino acids. The V end was cut by 2 bases, the J end by 0 bases, with 6 bases between. CDR3 amino acids: CASSLRPSGNTIYF. The CDR3 bases are TGTGCCAGCAGCTTACGTCCCTCTGGAAACACCATATATTTT.

This clonotype was observed many times. The chain uses TRBV28 and TRBJ2-5; 7 positions match TRBD1. The CDR3 has 16 residues. V was clipped by 6 bases and J by 7 bases; unmatched bases: 17. Germline assignment: CDR1 MDHEN and CDR2 SYDVKM. CDR3 protein: CASSAFGQANLGTQYF. CDR3 sequence (DNA): TGTGCCAGCAGCGCGTTCGGACAGGCCAACCTTGGGACCCAGTACTTC.

This chain joins TRBV10-3 and TRBJ2-2, with 11 bases lining up with TRBD2. CDR1 ENHRY and CDR2 SYGVKD come from the germline V gene. V gave up 3 bases and J gave up 6 bases; unmatched junction bases: 6. This CDR3 comprises 16 residues. The CDR3 DNA follows: TGTGCCATCAGTGAATCCGGGACTAGCGGTTCCGGGGAGCTGTTTTTT. This codes for CAISESGTSGSGELFF.

The chain combines TRBV20-1 with TRBJ2-3; 8 positions match TRBD1. The CDR3 totals 15 residues. With V trimmed by 0 bases and J by 2 bases, 4 bases remained unmatched. Germline V CDR1 and CDR2: DFQATT, SNEGSKA (reference sequence). CDR3 protein: CSARDWDRTTDTQYF. The CDR3 coding sequence is TGCAGTGCTAGAGATTGGGACAGGACCACAGATACGCAGTATTTT.

The chain joins TRBV20-1 to TRBJ1-2; 8 positions match TRBD1. The V and J ends lost 5 bases and 8 bases, in that order; junction bases with no gene match: 7. The length of the CDR3 is 12 residues. Per the germline V gene, CDR1 is DFQATT and CDR2 is SNEGSKA (reference sequence). The CDR3 region is CSAYRQGLGYTF. The CDR3 DNA is TGCAGTGCTTACAGACAGGGGCTAGGCTACACCTTC.

This clonotype was detected many times. V usage is TRBV7-2 and J usage is TRBJ2-7; tentative D call: TRBD1 (5 bases). Trimming took 1 base from V and 2 from J, leaving 12 bases between them. This CDR3 region has 15 residues. Germline-derived CDR1 and CDR2 are SGHTA and FQGNSA. As DNA, the CDR3 is TGTGCCAGCAGCTTAGGGCCAGGGCCCACCTACGAGCAGTACTTC. This translates into CASSLGPGPTYEQYF.

There are a few counts of this clonotype. This chain connects TRBV19 to TRBJ1-4; D is uncertain. CDR3 size: 15 residues. Germline CDR1 reads LNHDA; CDR2 reads SQIVND (reference sequence). Trimming stripped 1 base from V and 8 bases from J, with 14 bases between. CDR3 sequence: CASSIARVLEEKLFF. The CDR3 DNA follows: TGTGCCAGTAGTATAGCGAGAGTCCTTGAGGAAAAACTGTTTTTT.

This chain links TRBV7-9 with TRBJ2-5; D is uncertain. The V end was cut by 4 bases, the J end by 4 bases, with 7 bases between. This CDR3 comprises 12 residues. CDR1 is SEHNR, CDR2 FQNEAQ, per germline (reference sequence). CDR3 in DNA: TGTGCCAGCAGCTCCCGATCAGAGACCCAGTACTTC. Its translation: CASSSRSETQYF. Variable domain in full (rest from reference TRBV7-9 and TRBJ2-5): DTGVSQNPRHKITKRGQNVTFRCDPISEHNRLYWYRQTLGQGPEFLTYFQNEAQLEKSRLLSDRFSAERPKGSFSTLEIQRTEQGDSAMYLCASSSRSETQYFGPGTRLLVL.

The chain uses TRBV5-1 and TRBJ2-5, with TRBD2 matching over 7 bases. The CDR3 consists of 17 residues. Germline assignment: CDR1 SGHRS and CDR2 YFSETQ. V lost 0 bases to trimming and J lost 4 bases; unmatched junction nucleotides: 12. This CDR3 reads CASSLDHPGGSLETQYF. For the CDR3, the DNA is TGCGCCAGCAGCTTGGATCACCCTGGCGGGAGCTTAGAGACCCAGTACTTC. Based on the CDR3 plus reference TRBV5-1 and TRBJ2-5, the full variable domain is KAGVTQTPRYLIKTRGQQVTLSCSPISGHRSVSWYQQTPGQGLQFLFEYFSETQRNKGNFPGRFSGRQFSNSRSEMNVSTLELGDSALYLCASSLDHPGGSLETQYFGPGTRLLVL.